The present T cell receptor (beta chain) was sequenced within a study of T cell responses to AZD1222 COVID-19 vaccine (dated by TCRdb to 2020 to 2022). In the study overall: TCR sequencing was performed for more than 230 trial participants, of whom some 200 were given two doses of AZD1222 and around 25 were given two doses of MenACWY control vaccine. Trial participants were enrolled into age subgroups of 18-55, 56-69 and 70-plus years, which contained around 140, 26 and 57 TCR-sequenced participants, respectively. General findings and caveats noted by the study authors: Participants were mostly white British, with more females than males. The authors suggested clonal diversity may have been underestimated. Nearly half of unique spike-specific TCRs reportedly recognized epitopes outside regions mutated in the B.1.351 and B.1.1.7 variants. The whole spike protein was spanned by vaccine-associated CD4 TCRs, and dominant responses were seen in regions 160-218 and 743-854. Because no day 14 peak-response samples were available, repertoires were characterized only after the peak T cell response. In the small 56-69-year group, the increase in depth fell short of significance, most likely because of low power. Only five or six AZD1222 recipients were SARS-CoV-2 seropositive at baseline, limiting conclusions about previously exposed vaccinees. A significant rise in spike-specific TCR breadth and depth was observed after two AZD1222 doses relative to day 0 and relative to MenACWY recipients.

The intended sense of this specimen's time point label: about 28 days (+/-7) after the second vaccine dose. AZD1222 recipients with second doses at about 4 weeks or about 12 weeks were pooled, because spike-specific TCR depth and breadth did not differ between schedules. Vaccinee samples came from UK trials COV001 and COV002, including a single-blind randomized controlled phase 2/3 trial of AZD1222 (ChAdOx1 nCoV-19) in healthy adults. For TCRbeta chain sequencing, PBMC samples from trial participants were taken at day 0 and at day 28 after the second dose. A distance of 4 bases separates the germline ends of V and J, which lose 0 bases and 7 bases respectively. For CDR1 and CDR2, the germline V gene lists SGDLS and YYNGEE. The CDR3 numbers 11 residues from cysteine through phenylalanine. The entry retains the CDR3 DNA only, 33 bases that are in frame from base 1. The CDR3 regions of human TCRbeta chains were analyzed by immunosequencing. The study's processing was this. Repertoire TCRs were matched against a reference library of SARS-CoV-2-specific TCRs generated with the MIRA antigen-specificity platform. Breadth was defined as the fraction of unique TCRs that were SARS-CoV-2-associated. Depth was defined as the fraction of total T cells that were SARS-CoV-2-associated. Using the MIRA data, each spike-specific TCR was assigned both to the spike region to which the TCR was reactive and to a CD4 or CD8 class. Log10-transformed breadth and depth values were compared by one-way ANOVA with Sidak's multiple comparisons tests. TCRdb's version of the immuneACCESS table is confined to in-frame rearrangements and falls short of the full clone set. An unresolved V gene accounts for under half of the shortfall where checked; the remainder is of unknown origin. V, J and clone size reflect that table, while D and trimming were determined from the DNA. The sample table holds about 120,000 clones, of which about 93% were seen once. The leading ten clones occupy approximately 5% of the sample.

Regarding this clone: Its antigen remains unidentified. Per-base quality was not reported, and no clone a single base away is much larger than it.

The sequencing here drew on peripheral blood, taken 28 days after the second AZD1222 dose. The chain is made from TRBV9 and TRBJ1-1, with no confident D gene call. The sequence came from an adult who received the AZD1222 COVID-19 vaccine. The CDR3 reads as follows: CASSVVLEAFF. In nucleotides, the sequence is TGTGCCAGCAGCGTAGTGCTTGAAGCTTTCTTT.